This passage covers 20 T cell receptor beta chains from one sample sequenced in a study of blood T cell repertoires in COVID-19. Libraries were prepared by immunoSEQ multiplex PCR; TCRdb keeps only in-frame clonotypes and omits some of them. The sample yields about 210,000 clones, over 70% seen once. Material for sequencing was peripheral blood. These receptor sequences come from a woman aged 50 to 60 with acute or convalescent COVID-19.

CDR3 region: CASSTSETYNEQFF. The CDR3 nucleotides are TGCGCCAGTTCGACTAGCGAGACCTACAATGAGCAGTTCTTC. V is TRBV5-1 and J is TRBJ2-1, with 8 bases identical to TRBD2. The CDR3 is 14 amino acids. Trimming cost V 8 bases and J 2 bases; bases outside gene matches: 6. From germline, CDR1 is SGHRS and CDR2 YFSETQ.

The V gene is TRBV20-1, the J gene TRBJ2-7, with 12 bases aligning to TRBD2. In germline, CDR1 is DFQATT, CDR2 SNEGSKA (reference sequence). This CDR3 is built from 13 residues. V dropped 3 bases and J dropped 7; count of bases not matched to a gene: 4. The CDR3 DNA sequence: TGCAGTGCTAGTACTCTAGCGGGGGGGGAGCAGTACTTC. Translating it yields CSASTLAGGEQYF.

CDR3 sequence: CAISADGDEKLFF. The CDR3 DNA is TGTGCCATCAGTGCGGACGGGGATGAAAAACTGTTTTTT. The chain combines TRBV10-3 with TRBJ1-4; no definite D call. Germline V gives CDR1 ENHRY, CDR2 SYGVKD. V lost 4 bases and J 6 bases, leaving 9 bases between the germline ends. The CDR3 sequence is 13 residues long.

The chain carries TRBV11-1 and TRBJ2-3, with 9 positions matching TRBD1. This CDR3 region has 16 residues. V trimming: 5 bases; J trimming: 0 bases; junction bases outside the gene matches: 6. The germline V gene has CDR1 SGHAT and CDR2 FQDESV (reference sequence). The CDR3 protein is CASSPGQGESTDTQYF. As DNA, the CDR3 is TGTGCCAGCAGCCCGGGACAGGGAGAGAGCACAGATACGCAGTATTTT.

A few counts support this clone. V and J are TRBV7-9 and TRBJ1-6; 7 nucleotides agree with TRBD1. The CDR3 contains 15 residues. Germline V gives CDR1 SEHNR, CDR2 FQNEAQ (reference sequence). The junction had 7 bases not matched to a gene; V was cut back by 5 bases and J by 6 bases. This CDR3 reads CASSPKTGSNSPLHF. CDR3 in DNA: TGTGCCAGCAGCCCCAAGACAGGGAGTAATTCACCCCTCCACTTT.

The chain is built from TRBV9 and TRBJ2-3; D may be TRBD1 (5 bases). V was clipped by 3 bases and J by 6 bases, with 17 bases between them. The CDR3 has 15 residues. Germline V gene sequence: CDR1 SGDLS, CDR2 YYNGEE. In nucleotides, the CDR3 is TGTGCCAGCAGCGGGGGCCCCGGGCCCGGGGATACGCAGTATTTT. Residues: CASSGGPGPGDTQYF.

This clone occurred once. The DNA of the CDR3 is TGTGCCAGCAGTTACTTTGACAGGGGGAGAAGTGGCTACACCTTC. Residues: CASSYFDRGRSGYTF. The gene calls are TRBV6-2 or TRBV6-3 and TRBJ1-2, with TRBD1 identical over 9 bases. The trim removed 1 base at V and 7 bases at J, leaving 7 bases unmatched. The CDR3 contains 15 residues. In germline, CDR1 is MNHEY, CDR2 SVGEGT.

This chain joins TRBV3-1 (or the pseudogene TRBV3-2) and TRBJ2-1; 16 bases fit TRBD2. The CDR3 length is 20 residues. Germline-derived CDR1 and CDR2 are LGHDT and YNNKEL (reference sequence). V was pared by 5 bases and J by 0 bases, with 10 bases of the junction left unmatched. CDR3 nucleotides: TGTGCCAGCAGCTTGAGTCCGGGACTAGCGGGAGGGAACTCCTACAATGAGCAGTTCTTC. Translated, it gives CASSLSPGLAGGNSYNEQFF.

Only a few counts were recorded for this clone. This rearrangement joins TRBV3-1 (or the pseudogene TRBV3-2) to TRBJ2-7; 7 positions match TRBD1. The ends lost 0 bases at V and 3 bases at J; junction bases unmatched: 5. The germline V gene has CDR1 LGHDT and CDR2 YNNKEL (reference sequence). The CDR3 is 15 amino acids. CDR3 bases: TGTGCCAGCAGCCAAGATTGGGCAGGGGGCTACGAGCAGTACTTC. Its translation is CASSQDWAGGYEQYF.

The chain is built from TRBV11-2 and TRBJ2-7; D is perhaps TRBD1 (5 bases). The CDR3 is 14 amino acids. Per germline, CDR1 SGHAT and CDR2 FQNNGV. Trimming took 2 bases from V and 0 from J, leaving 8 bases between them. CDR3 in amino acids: CASSLNRNSYEQYF. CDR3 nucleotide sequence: TGTGCCAGCAGCTTAAACAGGAACTCCTACGAGCAGTACTTC.

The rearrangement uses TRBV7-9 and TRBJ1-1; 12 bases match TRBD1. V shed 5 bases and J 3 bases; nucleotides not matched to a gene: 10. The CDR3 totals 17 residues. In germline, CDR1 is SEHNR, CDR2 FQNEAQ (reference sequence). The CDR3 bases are TGTGCCAGCAGCCTGGGACAGGGGGCCGTAGTTGACACTGAAGCTTTCTTT. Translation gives CASSLGQGAVVDTEAFF.

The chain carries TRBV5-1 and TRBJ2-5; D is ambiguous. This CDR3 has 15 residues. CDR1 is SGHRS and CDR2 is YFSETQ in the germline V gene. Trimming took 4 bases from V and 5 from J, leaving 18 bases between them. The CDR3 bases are TGCGCCAGCAGCCCCCGAAGAGCTACCGGGGAGACCCAGTACTTC. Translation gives CASSPRRATGETQYF.

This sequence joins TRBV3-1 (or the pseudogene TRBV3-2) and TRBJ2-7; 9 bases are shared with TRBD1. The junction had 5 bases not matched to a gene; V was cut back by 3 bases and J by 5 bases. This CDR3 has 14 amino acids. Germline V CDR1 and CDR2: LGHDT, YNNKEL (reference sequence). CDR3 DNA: TGTGCCAGCAGCCATTCCACAGGGGGCCACGAGCAGTACTTC. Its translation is CASSHSTGGHEQYF.

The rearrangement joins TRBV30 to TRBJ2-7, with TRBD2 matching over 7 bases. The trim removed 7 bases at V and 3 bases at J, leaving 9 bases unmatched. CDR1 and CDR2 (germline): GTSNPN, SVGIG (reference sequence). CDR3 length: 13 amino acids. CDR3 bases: TGTGCCTCAGTAGGGCCGGGAGGCTACGAGCAGTACTTC. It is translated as CASVGPGGYEQYF.

CDR3 bases: TGTGCCAGCAGTGACCCGACACTTCAAGAGACCCAGTACTTC. Translation gives CASSDPTLQETQYF. This chain links TRBV25-1 with TRBJ2-5; no reliable D call. Germline V CDR1 and CDR2: MGHDK, SYGVNS. The CDR3 loop spans 14 amino acids. V shed 3 bases and J shed 2 bases, with 10 bases lying between them.

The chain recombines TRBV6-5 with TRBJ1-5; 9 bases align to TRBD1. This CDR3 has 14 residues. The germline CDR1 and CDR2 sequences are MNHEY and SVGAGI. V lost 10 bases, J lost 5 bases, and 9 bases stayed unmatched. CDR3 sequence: CATDRGGLYQPQHF. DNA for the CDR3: TGTGCCACTGACAGGGGGGGTTTGTATCAGCCCCAGCATTTT.

The CDR3 reads CASSQEVALHEQYF. CDR3 DNA: TGTGCCAGCAGCCAAGAGGTAGCGTTGCACGAGCAGTACTTC. This chain links TRBV3-1 (or the pseudogene TRBV3-2) with TRBJ2-7, with D possibly being TRBD2 (5 bases). Germline V gene lookup returns CDR1 LGHDT and CDR2 YNNKEL (reference sequence). With 0 bases removed from V and 5 bases from J, the gap between germline ends came to 11 bases. The CDR3 length is 14 residues.

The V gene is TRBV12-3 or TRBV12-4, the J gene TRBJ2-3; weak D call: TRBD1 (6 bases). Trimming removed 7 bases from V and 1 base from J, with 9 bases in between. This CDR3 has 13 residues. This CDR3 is CASTWTGTDTQYF. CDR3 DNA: TGTGCCAGCACCTGGACAGGCACAGATACGCAGTATTTT.

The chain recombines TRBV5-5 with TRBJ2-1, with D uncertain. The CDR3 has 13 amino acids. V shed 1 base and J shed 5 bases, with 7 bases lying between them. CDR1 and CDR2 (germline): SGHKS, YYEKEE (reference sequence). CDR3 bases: TGTGCCAGCAGCTTGACTCCTCACAATGAGCAGTTCTTC. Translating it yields CASSLTPHNEQFF.

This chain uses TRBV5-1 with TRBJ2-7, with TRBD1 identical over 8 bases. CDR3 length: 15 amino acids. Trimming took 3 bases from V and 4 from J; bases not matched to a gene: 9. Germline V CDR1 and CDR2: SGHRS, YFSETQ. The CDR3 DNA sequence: TGCGCCAGCAGCTCGTGGACAGGGTGGGAGTACGAGCAGTACTTC. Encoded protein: CASSSWTGWEYEQYF.